A single T cell receptor (beta chain) is shown here with its context. This clonotype was seen a handful of times. Its antigen target is currently unknown. No per-base quality is available; no much larger clone lies one base away. This specimen belongs to a study of blood T cells in healthy people across ages (dated by TCRdb to between 2014 and 2016). Some background on the complete study: In model experiments, template switching captured about one uniquely barcoded TCR beta cDNA molecule for every two T cells. To track age-related changes in TCR beta repertoire diversity, the study relied on deep sequencing normalized with unique cDNA molecular identifiers. Four age groups were formed from the donors: young (average approximately 15 years), middle-aged (approximately 39), aged (62) and long-lived (less than 85). Using the same blood draw, the study looked at two additional independent replicas of 1 million unique cDNA reads for two donors, one aged 18 to 30 and the other aged 80 or older.

The approximately 40 donors, aged about 6 to 100 years, were systemically healthy Caucasian individuals from Russia. Each donor gave about 9.2 milliliters of peripheral blood, drawn into EDTA-treated Vacutainer tubes. Ficoll-Paque density-gradient centrifugation was used to isolate PBMCs, with at least 6.5 million per sample. Trizol reagent was used to extract total RNA from the PBMCs, yielding at least 6 micrograms per sample. For every donor, flow cytometry on a PBMC aliquot measured the percentage of naive CD45RAhigh/CD27high T cells. Library construction relied on 5' RACE. The sequencer was an Illumina HiSeq 2500. A second PCR of about 7 to 12 cycles was run with a J-beta primer mix and a sample-barcoded 5' primer. A template-switch 5' adaptor carrying 12 random nucleotides introduced a unique molecular identifier onto each TCR beta cDNA molecule. Each sample yielded at least 2.5 million CDR3-containing paired-end reads. The Mint cDNA synthesis kit, primed by a TRBC-specific oligonucleotide, was used to synthesize first-strand cDNA from all RNA. After uracil-DNA glycosylase treatment, a first 18-cycle PCR used universal primers M1SS and BC2_uni_R on all cDNA. The authors' pipeline ran thus. For normalization, 1 million high-quality reads, each with a distinct molecular identifier, were randomly selected from each sample. Reads sharing molecular identifiers were discarded rather than binned into consensus sequences. MiTCR, run with a Q25 quality threshold and the strictest error-elimination algorithm, handled CDR3 identification, clonotype clustering and error correction. A nonparametric unseen species model with Euler transformation was used to estimate a lower bound on total TCR beta diversity. TCRdb redid the processing of the public reads, applying fastp at Q25 and MiXCR, and retained in-frame beta chains. Entries are consolidated by CDR3 protein sequence, retaining the most common genes and DNA. TCRdb's processing, not the study's, gives the V and J calls here. The table for this sample lists around 780,000 distinct CDR3 sequences; around a quarter of them were counted only once. The ten most abundant clones make up less than 3.5% of the sample.

What the study reported, not specific to this receptor: There was a strong correlation between observed TCR beta diversity and the percentage of naive T cells measured by flow cytometry. Compared with the aged group, the long-lived group had more naive CD4+ T cells, fewer expanded clones and increased TCR diversity, suggesting age selection. Because the CMV infection status of the donors was unknown, age-related changes in expanded clonotypes may potentially have been confounded. Estimates of total diversity based on one million sequenced T cells were considered lower bounds and underestimates. As age increased, observed TCR beta diversity per million T cells dropped in a roughly linear way, and a significant reduction was already evident by age about 36. Bulk unsorted PBMC profiling prevented conclusive comparison of naive and antigen-experienced compartments.

V is cut by 0 bases and J by 8 bases, and the space between the germline ends is 15 bases. CDR1 and CDR2, looked up from the germline V gene, are SNHLY and FYNNEI. The CDR3 runs 15 residues from the cysteine to the phenylalanine. Only CDR3 DNA remains: 45 bases, in frame from the first base. These data were also reused for a study on T cells of mothers and their children. The second source states: The donors were nine systemically healthy Caucasian individuals, made up of three mothers and their six children. cDNA synthesis used all of the extracted RNA, with approximately 1.4 ug of RNA in each 15 ul reaction. Sample barcodes and 2-4 random nucleotides were added via the M1S primer in the second PCR. More than 8 million TCR beta CDR3 reads were obtained from each mother, and roughly 3 million reads were obtained from each child. In both related and unrelated pairs, thymic selection shapes the output of TCR recombination in a similar way, with inherited differences having only a minor effect. Normalized repertoire overlap was always found to be slightly, but never significantly, higher in related mother-child pairs than in unrelated mother-child pairs. Persistent microchimeric T cell clones were not detected, at a sensitivity of about 100 clones per million clonotypes. To look for features that set related mother-child pairs apart from unrelated individuals, the researchers ran deep NGS to compare the TCR beta repertoires of mothers and children. Mothers averaged roughly 40 +/- 4 years of age and children averaged about 10 +/- 4 years. After adapter ligation was performed with NEBNext reagents, the libraries were sequenced on an Illumina HiSeq 2000 with 100+100 nt paired-end reads. Mother and child libraries were prepared a month apart and sequenced in separate runs to prevent cross-contamination. For each donor, between about 500,000 and 2,200,000 distinct TCR beta clonotypes were identified. Naive TCR beta clonotypes were estimated from low-frequency clonotypes matched to each donor's FACS-determined naive share, without sorting.

The chain links TRBV2 with TRBJ2-3; the D gene is perhaps TRBD1, from 5 matching bases. This sequence was found in a boy between 10 and 17 years old in good health. The sample taken for sequencing was blood. The CDR3 region: CASSEAFKGRGTQYF. The sequence in DNA is TGTGCCAGCAGTGAAGCGTTTAAGGGGCGCGGTACGCAGTATTTT.